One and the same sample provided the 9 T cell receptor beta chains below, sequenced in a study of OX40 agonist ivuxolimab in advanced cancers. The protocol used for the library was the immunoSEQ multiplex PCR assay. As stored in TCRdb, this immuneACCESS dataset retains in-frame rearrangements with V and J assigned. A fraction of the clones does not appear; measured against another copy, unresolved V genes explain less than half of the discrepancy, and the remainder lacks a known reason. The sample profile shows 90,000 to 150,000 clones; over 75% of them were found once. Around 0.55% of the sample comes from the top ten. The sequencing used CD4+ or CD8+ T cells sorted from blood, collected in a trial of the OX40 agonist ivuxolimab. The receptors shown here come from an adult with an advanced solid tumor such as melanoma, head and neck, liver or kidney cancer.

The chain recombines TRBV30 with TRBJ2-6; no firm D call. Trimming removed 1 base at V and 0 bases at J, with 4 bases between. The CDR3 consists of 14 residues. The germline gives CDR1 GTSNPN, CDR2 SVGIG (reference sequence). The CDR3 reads CAWSGSSGANVLTF. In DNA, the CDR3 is TGTGCCTGGAGTGGTTCCTCTGGGGCCAACGTCCTGACTTTC.

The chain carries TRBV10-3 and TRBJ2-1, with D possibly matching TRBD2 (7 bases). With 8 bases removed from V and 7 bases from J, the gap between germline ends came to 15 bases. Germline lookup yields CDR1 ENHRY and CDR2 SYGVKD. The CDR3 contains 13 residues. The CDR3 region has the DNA TGTGCCATCCAGAGGGGGGGTGGAAATGAGCAGTTCTTC. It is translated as CAIQRGGGNEQFF.

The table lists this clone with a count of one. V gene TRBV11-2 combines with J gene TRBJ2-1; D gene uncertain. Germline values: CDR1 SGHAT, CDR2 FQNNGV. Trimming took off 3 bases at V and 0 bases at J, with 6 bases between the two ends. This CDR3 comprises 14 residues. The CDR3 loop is CASSFGPSYNEQFF. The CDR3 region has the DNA TGTGCCAGCAGCTTTGGGCCCTCCTACAATGAGCAGTTCTTC. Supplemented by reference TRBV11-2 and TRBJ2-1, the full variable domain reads EAGVAQSPRYKIIEKRQSVAFWCNPISGHATLYWYQQILGQGPKLLIQFQNNGVVDDSQLPKDRFSAERLKGVDSTLKIQPAKLEDSAVYLCASSFGPSYNEQFFGPGTRLTVL.

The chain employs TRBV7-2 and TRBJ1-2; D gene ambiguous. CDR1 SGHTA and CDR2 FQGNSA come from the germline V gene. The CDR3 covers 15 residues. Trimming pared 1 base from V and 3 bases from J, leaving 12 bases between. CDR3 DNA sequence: TGTGCCAGCAGCTTAGAACCCTCGGGTTACTATGGCTACACCTTC. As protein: CASSLEPSGYYGYTF. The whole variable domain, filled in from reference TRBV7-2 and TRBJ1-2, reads GAGVSQSPSNKVTEKGKDVELRCDPISGHTALYWYRQSLGQGLEFLIYFQGNSAPDKSGLPSDRFSAERTGGSVSTLTIQRTQQEDSAVYLCASSLEPSGYYGYTFGSGTRLTVV.

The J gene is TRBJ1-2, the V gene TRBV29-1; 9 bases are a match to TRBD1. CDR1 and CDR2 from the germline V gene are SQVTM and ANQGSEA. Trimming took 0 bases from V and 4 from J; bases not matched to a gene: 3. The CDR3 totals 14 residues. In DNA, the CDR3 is TGCAGCGTTGAAGAGGACAGGGGTACCTATGGCTACACCTTC. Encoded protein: CSVEEDRGTYGYTF.

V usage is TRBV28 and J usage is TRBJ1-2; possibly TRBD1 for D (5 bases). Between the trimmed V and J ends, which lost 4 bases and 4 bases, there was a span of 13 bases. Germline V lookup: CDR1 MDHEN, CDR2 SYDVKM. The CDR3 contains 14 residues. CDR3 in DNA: TGTGCCAGCAGTTCCCTTAGTGGGGGCTATGGCTACACCTTC. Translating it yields CASSSLSGGYGYTF.

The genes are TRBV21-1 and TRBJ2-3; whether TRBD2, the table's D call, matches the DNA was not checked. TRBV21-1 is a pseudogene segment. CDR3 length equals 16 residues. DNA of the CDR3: TGTGCCAGCAGCAAAGGAGCGGGGGATCGCACAGATACGCAGTATTTT. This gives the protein CASSKGAGDRTDTQYF.

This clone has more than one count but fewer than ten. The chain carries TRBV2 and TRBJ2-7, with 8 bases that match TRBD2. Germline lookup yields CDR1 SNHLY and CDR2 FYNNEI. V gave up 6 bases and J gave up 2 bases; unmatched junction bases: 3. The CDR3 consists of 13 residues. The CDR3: CASRIAGTYEQYF. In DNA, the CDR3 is TGTGCCAGCAGGATAGCGGGGACCTACGAGCAGTACTTC.

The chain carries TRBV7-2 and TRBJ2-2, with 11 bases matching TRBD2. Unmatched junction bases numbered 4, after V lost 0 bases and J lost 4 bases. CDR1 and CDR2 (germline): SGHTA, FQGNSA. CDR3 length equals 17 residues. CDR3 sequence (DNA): TGTGCCAGCAGCTTAGCGCCCCTAGCGGGGGGCACCGGGGAGCTGTTTTTT. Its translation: CASSLAPLAGGTGELFF.